Listed below are T cell receptor beta chains from one sample, sequenced in a study of shared clonotypes between healthy human individuals. TCRdb's copy holds only in-frame clones and misses some; the assay was immunoSEQ multiplex PCR. The sample records 1.5 million to 1.9 million clones, 95% to 99% being singletons. Sequenced sample: naive CD4+ T cells sorted from blood. Receptors originate from a man under 40 in good health. Both conserved end residues are part of each CDR3. The order of the fields is J gene, CDR3 length, D gene, V gene, clone size, CDR3 DNA, CDR3 protein. The D gene is left open where the match is weak. Expanded clones get a size class; other rows say once, few or many, or leave the size out.

J gene: TRBJ2-1
CDR3 length: 15
D gene: TRBD2
V gene: TRBV9
clone size: -
CDR3 DNA: TGTGCCTCTTCTCAGGCCGGACTAGTCTACAATGAGCAGTTCTTC
CDR3 protein: CASSQAGLVYNEQFF

J gene: TRBJ2-7
CDR3 length: 16
D gene: -
V gene: TRBV7-6
clone size: -
CDR3 DNA: TGTGCCAGCAGCTTACTAGCGCAACAACCGTCCTACGAGCAGTACTTC
CDR3 protein: CASSLLAQQPSYEQYF

J gene: TRBJ2-5
CDR3 length: 13
D gene: -
V gene: TRBV5-1
clone size: -
CDR3 DNA: TGCGCCAGCAGCCAATTAGTCAGGGAGACCCAGTACTTC
CDR3 protein: CASSQLVRETQYF

J gene: TRBJ2-2
CDR3 length: 18
D gene: TRBD1
V gene: TRBV7-9
clone size: -
CDR3 DNA: TGTGCCAGCCCAGCCTTGATACAGGGGGTGCCGAACACCGGGGAGCTGTTTTTT
CDR3 protein: CASPALIQGVPNTGELFF

J gene: TRBJ2-1
CDR3 length: 15
D gene: -
V gene: TRBV9
clone size: -
CDR3 DNA: TGTGCCAGCAGCGTATGGGGAGAGGGTTACAATGAGCAGTTCTTC
CDR3 protein: CASSVWGEGYNEQFF

J gene: TRBJ1-5
CDR3 length: 14
D gene: -
V gene: TRBV19
clone size: -
CDR3 DNA: TGTGCCAGTAGTCCCCACAGGGAAAATCAGCCCCAGCATTTT
CDR3 protein: CASSPHRENQPQHF

J gene: TRBJ2-7
CDR3 length: 13
D gene: TRBD2
V gene: TRBV19
clone size: -
CDR3 DNA: TGTGCCAGTAGTAGCGGGAGTGGGTACGAGCAGTACTTC
CDR3 protein: CASSSGSGYEQYF

J gene: TRBJ1-4
CDR3 length: 15
D gene: TRBD1
V gene: TRBV18
clone size: -
CDR3 DNA: TGTGCCAGCCAAGCCCCGGGACAGCGTAATGAAAAACTGTTTTTT
CDR3 protein: CASQAPGQRNEKLFF

J gene: TRBJ2-1
CDR3 length: 16
D gene: TRBD2
V gene: TRBV10-3
clone size: -
CDR3 DNA: TGTGCCATCAGTGCGCTAGCGGGGCAGACTAACAATGAGCAGTTCTTC
CDR3 protein: CAISALAGQTNNEQFF

J gene: TRBJ2-1
CDR3 length: 14
D gene: TRBD1
V gene: TRBV9
clone size: once
CDR3 DNA: TGTGCCAGCAGCCCCGAGACAGGGGGTGATGAGCAGTTCTTC
CDR3 protein: CASSPETGGDEQFF

J gene: TRBJ2-6
CDR3 length: 14
D gene: -
V gene: TRBV10-3
clone size: once
CDR3 DNA: TGTGCAACCGGCGGGACGACTGGGGCCAACGTCCTGACTTTC
CDR3 protein: CATGGTTGANVLTF

J gene: TRBJ1-1
CDR3 length: 17
D gene: -
V gene: TRBV4-1
clone size: -
CDR3 DNA: TGCGCCAGCAGCCAATCGGGGTGGCCAGGCAATAGGGCTGAAGCTTTCTTT
CDR3 protein: CASSQSGWPGNRAEAFF

J gene: TRBJ2-7
CDR3 length: 16
D gene: TRBD2
V gene: TRBV5-4
clone size: -
CDR3 DNA: TGTGCCAGCAGCCTGGGAGCGGGACCCCTCTCCTACGAGCAGTACTTC
CDR3 protein: CASSLGAGPLSYEQYF

J gene: TRBJ2-7
CDR3 length: 13
D gene: -
V gene: TRBV5-8
clone size: -
CDR3 DNA: TGTGCCAGCAGCTGGGGACTCTTCGGCGAGCAGTACTTC
CDR3 protein: CASSWGLFGEQYF

J gene: TRBJ1-1
CDR3 length: 14
D gene: -
V gene: TRBV7-9
clone size: -
CDR3 DNA: TGTGCCAGCAGCTTAGCGACAGCTCCTCTTGAAGCTTTCTTT
CDR3 protein: CASSLATAPLEAFF

J gene: TRBJ2-1
CDR3 length: 16
D gene: TRBD2
V gene: TRBV4-3
clone size: once
CDR3 DNA: TGCGCCAGCAGCCAAGAACTAGCGGGATACTACAATGAGCAGTTCTTC
CDR3 protein: CASSQELAGYYNEQFF

J gene: TRBJ2-5
CDR3 length: 16
D gene: TRBD2
V gene: TRBV27
clone size: once
CDR3 DNA: TGTGCCAGCAGTTCATGGACTAGCGGGAGGGGGGTGACCCAGTACTTC
CDR3 protein: CASSSWTSGRGVTQYF

J gene: TRBJ2-2
CDR3 length: 12
D gene: -
V gene: TRBV2
clone size: -
CDR3 DNA: TGTGCCAGCACCGAAAACACCGGGGAGCTGTTTTTT
CDR3 protein: CASTENTGELFF

J gene: TRBJ2-1
CDR3 length: 14
D gene: TRBD2
V gene: TRBV29-1
clone size: -
CDR3 DNA: TGCAGCGTTCTGGCTAGCGGGGTACGGAATGAGCAGTTCTTC
CDR3 protein: CSVLASGVRNEQFF

J gene: TRBJ2-1
CDR3 length: 14
D gene: -
V gene: TRBV7-3
clone size: -
CDR3 DNA: TGTGCCAGCAGCTTATCTCGGGACGGTAATGAGCAGTTCTTC
CDR3 protein: CASSLSRDGNEQFF

J gene: TRBJ1-2
CDR3 length: 16
D gene: -
V gene: TRBV7-9
clone size: -
CDR3 DNA: TGTGCCAGCAGCCAGTTTAGGGCGGGGCGCGACTATGGCTACACCTTC
CDR3 protein: CASSQFRAGRDYGYTF

J gene: TRBJ2-4
CDR3 length: 20
D gene: -
V gene: TRBV5-1
clone size: -
CDR3 DNA: TGCGCCAGCAGAACGGAGGGCGGGGCCCAAACCCCGGAGGCCAAAAACATTCAGTACTTC
CDR3 protein: CASRTEGGAQTPEAKNIQYF

J gene: TRBJ2-2
CDR3 length: 19
D gene: TRBD2
V gene: TRBV5-6
clone size: -
CDR3 DNA: TGTGCCAGCAGCTCCGAAGGGACTAGCGGGAGTTGGTACACCGGGGAGCTGTTTTTT
CDR3 protein: CASSSEGTSGSWYTGELFF

J gene: TRBJ1-6
CDR3 length: 15
D gene: -
V gene: TRBV7-3
clone size: -
CDR3 DNA: TGTGCCAGCAGCTTACTGGGCAGAAATAATTCACCCCTCCACTTT
CDR3 protein: CASSLLGRNNSPLHF

J gene: TRBJ2-1
CDR3 length: 13
D gene: -
V gene: TRBV5-6
clone size: -
CDR3 DNA: TGTGCCAGCAGCTTTGGAGGGAGCGATGAGCAGTTCTTC
CDR3 protein: CASSFGGSDEQFF

J gene: TRBJ2-3
CDR3 length: 16
D gene: TRBD2
V gene: TRBV18
clone size: -
CDR3 DNA: TGTGCCAGCTCCATCATCCGACTAGCGGGCACAGATACGCAGTATTTT
CDR3 protein: CASSIIRLAGTDTQYF

J gene: TRBJ2-5
CDR3 length: 15
D gene: TRBD2
V gene: TRBV5-1
clone size: -
CDR3 DNA: TGCGCCAGCAGGCCCCTTGGACTAGCGGAAGAGACCCAGTACTTC
CDR3 protein: CASRPLGLAEETQYF

J gene: TRBJ2-7
CDR3 length: 8
D gene: -
V gene: TRBV20-1
clone size: -
CDR3 DNA: TGCAGTGCTCACGGGCAGTACTTC
CDR3 protein: CSAHGQYF

J gene: TRBJ2-6
CDR3 length: 16
D gene: -
V gene: TRBV19
clone size: -
CDR3 DNA: TGTGCCAGTAGTATTAGAGGGGTCTCTGGGGCCAACGTCCTGACTTTC
CDR3 protein: CASSIRGVSGANVLTF

J gene: TRBJ2-1
CDR3 length: 15
D gene: TRBD2
V gene: TRBV5-4
clone size: -
CDR3 DNA: TGTGCCAGCAGCTTGGTAGCGGGAGAGGAAAATGAGCAGTTCTTC
CDR3 protein: CASSLVAGEENEQFF

J gene: TRBJ2-7
CDR3 length: 16
D gene: -
V gene: TRBV25-1
clone size: -
CDR3 DNA: TGTGCCAGCAGTGAATTAGGAGGGGGGGCCTCCTACGAGCAGTACTTC
CDR3 protein: CASSELGGGASYEQYF

J gene: TRBJ2-5
CDR3 length: 13
D gene: -
V gene: TRBV7-9
clone size: -
CDR3 DNA: TGTGCCAGCAGCCCCGGACAGACGGAGACCCAGTACTTC
CDR3 protein: CASSPGQTETQYF

J gene: TRBJ1-5
CDR3 length: 14
D gene: -
V gene: TRBV5-1
clone size: -
CDR3 DNA: TGCGCCAGCAGCCCCGGGACCCAAAATCAGCCCCAGCATTTT
CDR3 protein: CASSPGTQNQPQHF

J gene: TRBJ2-5
CDR3 length: 13
D gene: TRBD2
V gene: TRBV29-1
clone size: -
CDR3 DNA: TGCAGCGTCACGACTAGCGACCAAGAGACCCAGTACTTC
CDR3 protein: CSVTTSDQETQYF

J gene: TRBJ1-5
CDR3 length: 13
D gene: TRBD1
V gene: TRBV28
clone size: -
CDR3 DNA: TGTGCCAGCAGCCCAGGGGGCCCTCAGCCCCAGCATTTT
CDR3 protein: CASSPGGPQPQHF

J gene: TRBJ1-2
CDR3 length: 13
D gene: TRBD1
V gene: TRBV28
clone size: -
CDR3 DNA: TGTGCCAGCAGTAGAACAGGGGGCCAAGGCTACACCTTC
CDR3 protein: CASSRTGGQGYTF

J gene: TRBJ2-3
CDR3 length: 14
D gene: -
V gene: TRBV9
clone size: -
CDR3 DNA: TGTGCCAGCAGCGTAGTAGACGTGTTAGATACGCAGTATTTT
CDR3 protein: CASSVVDVLDTQYF

J gene: TRBJ2-6
CDR3 length: 14
D gene: -
V gene: TRBV2
clone size: -
CDR3 DNA: TGTGCCAGCAGTGATAGTCCTGGGGCCAACGTCCTGACTTTC
CDR3 protein: CASSDSPGANVLTF

J gene: TRBJ2-1
CDR3 length: 14
D gene: TRBD2
V gene: TRBV2
clone size: -
CDR3 DNA: TGTGCCAGCAAGACGGCTAGCGGTCACAATGAGCAGTTCTTC
CDR3 protein: CASKTASGHNEQFF

J gene: TRBJ1-2
CDR3 length: 15
D gene: -
V gene: TRBV5-4
clone size: -
CDR3 DNA: TGTGCCAGCAGCTTGGCCCCCAGGCTTAACTATGGCTACACCTTC
CDR3 protein: CASSLAPRLNYGYTF

J gene: TRBJ2-1
CDR3 length: 11
D gene: -
V gene: TRBV5-4
clone size: -
CDR3 DNA: TGTGCCAGCAGCTTTCTGGGGGAGCAGTTCTTC
CDR3 protein: CASSFLGEQFF

J gene: TRBJ2-7
CDR3 length: 18
D gene: TRBD2
V gene: TRBV5-6
clone size: -
CDR3 DNA: TGTGCCAGCAGCTTTGGCCCCACTGCCAGCGGGAGAAGGTACGAGCAGTACTTC
CDR3 protein: CASSFGPTASGRRYEQYF

J gene: TRBJ1-3
CDR3 length: 16
D gene: -
V gene: TRBV7-6
clone size: -
CDR3 DNA: TGTGCCAGCAGCTTAGGTGTCAGTTACTCTGGAAACACCATATATTTT
CDR3 protein: CASSLGVSYSGNTIYF

J gene: TRBJ1-1
CDR3 length: 13
D gene: -
V gene: TRBV15
clone size: -
CDR3 DNA: TGTGCCACCAGCAGAGCAAGGGGGACTGAAGCTTTCTTT
CDR3 protein: CATSRARGTEAFF

J gene: TRBJ2-7
CDR3 length: 13
D gene: -
V gene: TRBV11-2
clone size: -
CDR3 DNA: TGTGCCAGCAGCTTAGGGACCTACTACGAGCAGTACTTC
CDR3 protein: CASSLGTYYEQYF

J gene: TRBJ2-3
CDR3 length: 14
D gene: -
V gene: TRBV28
clone size: once
CDR3 DNA: TGTGCCAGCAGTCCCGGCGGTGTTGGAGATACGCAGTATTTT
CDR3 protein: CASSPGGVGDTQYF

J gene: TRBJ2-7
CDR3 length: 15
D gene: -
V gene: TRBV5-4
clone size: -
CDR3 DNA: TGTGCCAGCAGTTCTCCGGGACTCAACTCCTACGAGCAGTACTTC
CDR3 protein: CASSSPGLNSYEQYF

J gene: TRBJ1-2
CDR3 length: 14
D gene: TRBD1
V gene: TRBV6-5
clone size: -
CDR3 DNA: TGTGCCAGCAGTAGAGACAGGGCCCTCTATGGCTACACCTTC
CDR3 protein: CASSRDRALYGYTF

J gene: TRBJ2-7
CDR3 length: 13
D gene: -
V gene: TRBV28
clone size: -
CDR3 DNA: TGTGCCAGCAGTGCCCCCCCGGTGCGCGAGCAGTACTTC
CDR3 protein: CASSAPPVREQYF

J gene: TRBJ2-3
CDR3 length: 15
D gene: -
V gene: TRBV27
clone size: -
CDR3 DNA: TGTGCCAGCAGTCTAGCGTTCGGTGACACAGATACGCAGTATTTT
CDR3 protein: CASSLAFGDTDTQYF

J gene: TRBJ2-7
CDR3 length: 11
D gene: -
V gene: TRBV7-2
clone size: -
CDR3 DNA: TGTGCCAGCAGCCACATCTACGAGCAGTACTTC
CDR3 protein: CASSHIYEQYF

J gene: TRBJ2-1
CDR3 length: 13
D gene: -
V gene: TRBV15
clone size: -
CDR3 DNA: TGTGCCACCAGCAGAGATCACGGGAATGAGCAGTTCTTC
CDR3 protein: CATSRDHGNEQFF

J gene: TRBJ2-5
CDR3 length: 14
D gene: -
V gene: TRBV7-9
clone size: -
CDR3 DNA: TGTGCCAGCAGCTTACGTGCTACAGCCGAGACCCAGTACTTC
CDR3 protein: CASSLRATAETQYF

J gene: TRBJ1-3
CDR3 length: 15
D gene: -
V gene: TRBV11-2
clone size: -
CDR3 DNA: TGTGCCAGCAGCATCAGCAGGGTAACTGGAAACACCATATATTTT
CDR3 protein: CASSISRVTGNTIYF

J gene: TRBJ2-7
CDR3 length: 14
D gene: -
V gene: TRBV9
clone size: -
CDR3 DNA: TGTGCCAGCAGCGTAGGGGCGGTATCCTACGAGCAGTACTTC
CDR3 protein: CASSVGAVSYEQYF